This TCR beta chain was identified in a study of T cell responses to AZD1222 COVID-19 vaccine. The protocol was immunoSEQ multiplex PCR, while the TCRdb copy is restricted to in-frame clones and leaves out a portion. The sample has 95,000 to 150,000 clones, around 87% seen once; the top ten hold more than 9%. The CDR3 covers 15 residues. The V gene end was trimmed by 2 bases and the J gene end by 3 bases; junction bases not matched to a gene: 5. Germline-derived CDR1 and CDR2 are MNHEY and SMNVEV (reference sequence). The chain has TRBV27 and TRBJ2-3; 7 bases line up with TRBD2. The origin of this receptor is an adult in good health. Sequenced material: peripheral blood, taken on day 0 of AZD1222 vaccination. DNA for the CDR3: TGTGCCAGCAGTTTACGGGGGGTATGGACAGATACGCAGTATTTT. Protein: CASSLRGVWTDTQYF.